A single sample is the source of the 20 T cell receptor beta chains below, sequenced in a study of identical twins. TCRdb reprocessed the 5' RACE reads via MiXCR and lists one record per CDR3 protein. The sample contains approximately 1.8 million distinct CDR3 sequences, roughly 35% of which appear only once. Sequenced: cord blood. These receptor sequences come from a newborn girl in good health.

CDR3 region: CSASRVGQETQYF. In nucleotides, the CDR3 is TGCAGTGCTAGTAGGGTTGGCCAAGAGACCCAGTACTTC. The chain links TRBV20-1 to TRBJ2-5; D gene ambiguous. The CDR3 has 13 residues. V gave up 3 bases and J gave up 1 base, with 9 bases separating them. The V gene's germline CDR1 is DFQATT and CDR2 SNEGSKA (reference sequence).

The CDR3 is CAISTQGRGDTQYF. The CDR3 region has the DNA TGTGCCATCAGCACACAGGGTCGGGGAGATACGCAGTATTTT. This chain joins TRBV10-3 and TRBJ2-3, with a weak D call TRBD1 (6 bases). This CDR3 comprises 14 residues. The ends were cut back, 6 bases at V and 5 bases at J, with 15 bases in the middle. Per the germline V gene, CDR1 is ENHRY and CDR2 is SYGVKD.

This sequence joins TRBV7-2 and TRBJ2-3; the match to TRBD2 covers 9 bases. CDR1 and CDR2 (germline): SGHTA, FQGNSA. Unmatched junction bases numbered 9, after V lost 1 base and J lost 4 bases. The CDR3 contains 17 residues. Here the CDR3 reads CASSLVPAGGPSDTQYF. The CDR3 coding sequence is TGTGCCAGCAGCTTAGTTCCGGCGGGGGGGCCGTCAGATACGCAGTATTTT.

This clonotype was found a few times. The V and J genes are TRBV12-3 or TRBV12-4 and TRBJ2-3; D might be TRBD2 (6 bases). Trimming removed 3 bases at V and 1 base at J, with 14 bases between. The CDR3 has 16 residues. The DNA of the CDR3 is TGTGCCAGCAGTTTGGAGACTAGATTCCGCACAGATACGCAGTATTTT. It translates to CASSLETRFRTDTQYF.

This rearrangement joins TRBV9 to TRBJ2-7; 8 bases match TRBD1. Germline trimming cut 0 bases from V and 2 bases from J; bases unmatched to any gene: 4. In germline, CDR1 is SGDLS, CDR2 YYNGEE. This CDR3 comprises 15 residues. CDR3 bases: TGTGCCAGCAGCGTAGGGGTACAGGGGGCCTACGAGCAGTACTTC. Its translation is CASSVGVQGAYEQYF.

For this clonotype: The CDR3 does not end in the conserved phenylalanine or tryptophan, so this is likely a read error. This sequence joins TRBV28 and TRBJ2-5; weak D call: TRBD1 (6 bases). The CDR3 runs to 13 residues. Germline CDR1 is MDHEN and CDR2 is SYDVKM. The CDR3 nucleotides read TGTGCCAGCAGTTCAAGGGGGATCGAGACTCAGTACTAC. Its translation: CASSSRGIETQYY.

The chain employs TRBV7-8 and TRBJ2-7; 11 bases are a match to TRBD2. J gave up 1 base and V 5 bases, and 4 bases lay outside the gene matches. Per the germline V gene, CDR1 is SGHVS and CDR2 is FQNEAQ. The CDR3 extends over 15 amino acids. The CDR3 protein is CASSNSGGGSYEQYF. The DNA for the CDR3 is TGTGCCAGCAGCAATAGCGGGGGGGGTTCCTACGAGCAGTACTTC.

CDR3 bases: TGTGCCAGCTTCTCAGGGGGCAACTACGAGCAGTACTTC. Its translation: CASFSGGNYEQYF. This chain joins TRBV5-6 and TRBJ2-7; 8 nucleotides match TRBD1. The germline V gene has CDR1 SGHDT and CDR2 YYEEEE. V lost 7 bases, J lost 3 bases, and 6 bases stayed unmatched. This CDR3 spans 13 amino acids. The variable domain in full, with the rest retrieved from reference TRBV5-6 and TRBJ2-7, is DAGVTQSPTHLIKTRGQQVTLRCSPKSGHDTVSWYQQALGQGPQFIFQYYEEEERQRGNFPDRFSGHQFPNYSSELNVNALLLGDSALYLCASFSGGNYEQYFGPGTRLTVT.

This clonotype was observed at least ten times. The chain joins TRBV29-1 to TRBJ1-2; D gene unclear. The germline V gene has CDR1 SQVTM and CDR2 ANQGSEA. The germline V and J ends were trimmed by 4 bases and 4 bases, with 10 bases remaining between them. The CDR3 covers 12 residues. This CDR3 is CSVGASIYGYTF. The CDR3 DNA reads TGCAGCGTTGGAGCGTCAATCTATGGCTACACCTTC.

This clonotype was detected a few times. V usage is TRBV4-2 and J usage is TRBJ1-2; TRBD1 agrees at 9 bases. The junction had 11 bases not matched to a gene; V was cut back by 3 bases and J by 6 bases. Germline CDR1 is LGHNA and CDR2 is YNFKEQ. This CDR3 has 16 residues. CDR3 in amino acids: CASSQVSATGGDGYTF. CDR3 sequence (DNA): TGTGCCAGCAGCCAGGTATCCGCGACAGGGGGGGATGGCTACACCTTC.

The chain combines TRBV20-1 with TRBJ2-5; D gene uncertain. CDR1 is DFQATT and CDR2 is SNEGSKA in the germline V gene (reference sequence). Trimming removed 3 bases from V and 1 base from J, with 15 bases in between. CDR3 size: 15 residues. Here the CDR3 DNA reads TGCAGTGCTAGGGATTTAGATGGCGGCCAAGAGACCCAGTACTTC. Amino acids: CSARDLDGGQETQYF.

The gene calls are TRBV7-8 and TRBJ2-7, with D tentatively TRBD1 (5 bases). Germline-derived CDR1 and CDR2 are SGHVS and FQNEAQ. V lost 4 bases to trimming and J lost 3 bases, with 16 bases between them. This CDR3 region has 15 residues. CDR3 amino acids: CASSSVGVRDYEQYF. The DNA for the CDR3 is TGTGCCAGCAGCTCAGTAGGGGTCAGGGACTACGAGCAGTACTTC.

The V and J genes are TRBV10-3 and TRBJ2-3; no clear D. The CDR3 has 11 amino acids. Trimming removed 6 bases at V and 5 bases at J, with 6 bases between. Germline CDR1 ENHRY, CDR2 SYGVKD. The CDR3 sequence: CAIRDRDTQYF. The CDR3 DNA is TGTGCCATCAGGGATAGAGATACGCAGTATTTT.

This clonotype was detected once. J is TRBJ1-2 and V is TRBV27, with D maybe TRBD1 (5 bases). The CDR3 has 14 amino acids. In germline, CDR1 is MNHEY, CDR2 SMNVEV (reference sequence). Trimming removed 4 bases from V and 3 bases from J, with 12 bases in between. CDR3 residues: CASSSTPGYYGYTF. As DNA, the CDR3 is TGTGCCAGCAGTTCAACTCCAGGGTACTATGGCTACACCTTC.

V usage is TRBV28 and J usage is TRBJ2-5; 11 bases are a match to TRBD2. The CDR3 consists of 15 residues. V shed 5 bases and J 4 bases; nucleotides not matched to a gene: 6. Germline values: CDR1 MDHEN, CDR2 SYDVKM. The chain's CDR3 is CASSPSGRSRETQYF. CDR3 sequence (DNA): TGTGCCAGCAGTCCTAGCGGGAGGTCCAGAGAGACCCAGTACTTC.

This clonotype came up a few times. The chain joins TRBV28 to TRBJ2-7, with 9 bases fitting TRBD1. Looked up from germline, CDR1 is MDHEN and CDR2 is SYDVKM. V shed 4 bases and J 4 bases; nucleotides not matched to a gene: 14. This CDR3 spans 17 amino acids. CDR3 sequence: CASSYRTPGQGLYEQYF. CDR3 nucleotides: TGTGCCAGCAGTTATAGGACTCCGGGACAGGGCTTGTACGAGCAGTACTTC.

The CDR3 loop reads CASRHHGQGRGYTF. The CDR3 DNA sequence: TGTGCCAGCAGACACCACGGACAGGGTCGGGGCTACACCTTC. The V and J genes are TRBV12-3 or TRBV12-4 and TRBJ1-2, with TRBD1 identical over 8 bases. The CDR3 is 14 amino acids. After removal of 6 bases from V and 8 bases from J, the junction contained 11 bases not matched to a gene.

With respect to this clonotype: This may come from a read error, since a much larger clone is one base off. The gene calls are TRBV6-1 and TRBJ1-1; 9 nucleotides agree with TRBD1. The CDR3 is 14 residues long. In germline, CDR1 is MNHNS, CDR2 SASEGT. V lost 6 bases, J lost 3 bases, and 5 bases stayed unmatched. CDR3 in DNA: TGTGCCAGCAGGGCCGGGACAGGGCACACTGAAGCTTTCTTT. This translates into CASRAGTGHTEAFF.

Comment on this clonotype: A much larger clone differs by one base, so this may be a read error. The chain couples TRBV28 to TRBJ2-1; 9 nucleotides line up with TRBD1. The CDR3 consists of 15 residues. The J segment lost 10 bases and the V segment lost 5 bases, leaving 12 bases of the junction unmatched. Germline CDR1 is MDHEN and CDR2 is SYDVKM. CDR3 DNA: TGTGCCAGCAGTCCTTACAGGGGGCCCTCCTACGAGCAGTTCTTC. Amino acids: CASSPYRGPSYEQFF. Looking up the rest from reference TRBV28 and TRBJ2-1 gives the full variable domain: DVKVTQSSRYLVKRTGEKVFLECVQDMDHENMFWYRQDPGLGLRLIYFSYDVKMKEKGDIPEGYSVSREKKERFSLILESASTNQTSMYLCASSPYRGPSYEQFFGPGTRLTVL.

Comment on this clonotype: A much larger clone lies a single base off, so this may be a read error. Here the CDR3 reads CSVEEGTDYEQYF. The CDR3 region has the DNA TGCAGCGTTGAGGAGGGGACAGACTACGAGCAGTACTTC. The chain carries TRBV29-1 and TRBJ2-4; possibly TRBD1 for D (7 bases). Near its end, the DNA agrees better with TRBJ2-7, so the J call may be wrong. The CDR3 is 13 residues long. Germline values: CDR1 SQVTM, CDR2 ANQGSEA.